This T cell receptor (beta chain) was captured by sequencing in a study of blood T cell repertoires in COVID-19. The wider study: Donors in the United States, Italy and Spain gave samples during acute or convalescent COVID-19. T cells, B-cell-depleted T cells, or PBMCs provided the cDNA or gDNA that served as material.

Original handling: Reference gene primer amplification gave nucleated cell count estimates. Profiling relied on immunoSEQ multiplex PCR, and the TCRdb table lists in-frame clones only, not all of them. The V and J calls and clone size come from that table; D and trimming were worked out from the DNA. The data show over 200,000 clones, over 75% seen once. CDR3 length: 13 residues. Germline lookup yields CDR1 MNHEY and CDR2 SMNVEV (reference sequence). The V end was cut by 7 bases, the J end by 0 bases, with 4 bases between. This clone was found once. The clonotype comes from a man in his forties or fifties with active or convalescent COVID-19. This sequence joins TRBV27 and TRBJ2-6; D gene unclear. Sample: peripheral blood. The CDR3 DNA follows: TGTGCCAGCACCCTCTCTGGGGCCAACGTCCTGACTTTC. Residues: CASTLSGANVLTF.